Each of the 19 T cell receptor beta chains below was sequenced from the same sample in a study of T-cell reconstitution after alpha-beta-depleted transplantation in children (TCRdb year 2016). Interpreted using the paper, the treatment or condition label stands for: allogeneic hematopoietic cell transplantation with graft depleted of TCRalphabeta T cells and CD19 B cells. Preparation of the library involved PCR. The listed sequencing device is Illumina HiSeq 2500. TCR library preparation used molecular barcoding, with unique molecular identifiers applied to normalize quantification of the TCRbeta repertoire. The public sequencing data were trimmed at Q25 with fastp and processed into clonotypes with MiXCR by TCRdb, which kept only in-frame beta chains. Each entry merges the rows of one CDR3 protein and shows their most common DNA and genes. The sample yields around 100,000 distinct CDR3 sequences; about a tenth were counted once. 30% to 35% of the sample comes from the top ten.

This sample comprised PBMCs, obtained before TCRalphabeta/CD19-depleted stem cell transplant. These receptors all stem from a boy between 2 and 10 years old with acute lymphoblastic leukemia, due to receive a stem cell transplant.

In regard to this clonotype: This is likely a read error, given that the CDR3 carries no conserved phenylalanine or tryptophan at its end. The chain combines TRBV3-1 with TRBJ2-7; TRBD1 matches at 12 bases. J lost 6 bases, V lost 4 bases, and 10 bases had no gene match. The CDR3 has 16 residues. Germline V lookup: CDR1 LGHDT, CDR2 YNNKEL (reference sequence). This CDR3 is CASSLLVGQGALEQYY. The CDR3 DNA follows: TGTGCCAGCAGCCTCCTAGTGGGACAGGGGGCGCTCGAGCAGTACTAC.

This clonotype turned up a few times. The V and J genes are TRBV20-1 and TRBJ2-3; D is unresolved. With 0 bases removed from V and 5 bases from J, the gap between germline ends came to 6 bases. Germline CDR1 DFQATT, CDR2 SNEGSKA (reference sequence). The CDR3 spans 12 residues. CDR3 residues: CSAREFEDTQYF. In nucleotides, the CDR3 is TGCAGTGCTAGAGAGTTTGAAGATACGCAGTATTTT.

The rearrangement uses TRBV12-5 and TRBJ2-1, with D uncertain. Germline V gene lookup returns CDR1 LGHNT and CDR2 FRNRAP. The CDR3 totals 14 residues. Between the trimmed V and J ends, which lost 1 base and 8 bases, there was a span of 12 bases. The CDR3 DNA reads as TGTGCTAGTGGTTTGGGGACGGGTCGGGATGAGCAGTTCTTC. Its protein product is CASGLGTGRDEQFF.

This clonotype was detected a few times. The J gene is TRBJ2-7, the V gene TRBV12-3 or TRBV12-4; D is possibly TRBD2 (5 bases). Trimming took off 6 bases at V and 0 bases at J, with 15 bases between the two ends. This CDR3 has 15 residues. This CDR3 reads CASSFPSGSSYEQYF. The CDR3 DNA reads TGTGCCAGCAGCTTCCCGTCGGGAAGCTCCTACGAGCAGTACTTC.

This chain uses TRBV20-1 with TRBJ1-2; D is uncertain. The ends were cut back, 6 bases at V and 2 bases at J, with 7 bases in the middle. In germline, CDR1 is DFQATT, CDR2 SNEGSKA (reference sequence). The CDR3 has 11 amino acids. As DNA, the CDR3 is TGCAGTGCCGACGGAAACTATGGCTACACCTTC. Translated, it gives CSADGNYGYTF.

This chain joins TRBV20-1 and TRBJ1-5; a weak D match, TRBD1 (5 bases). V lost 3 bases and J lost 7, with 10 bases in between. This CDR3 region has 12 residues. The germline gives CDR1 DFQATT, CDR2 SNEGSKA (reference sequence). The CDR3, as DNA: TGCAGTGCTAGTCAGGGTTCCCAGCCCCAGCATTTT. It is translated as CSASQGSQPQHF.

This clonotype was found a few times. This chain links TRBV10-3 with TRBJ2-7, with no clear D. Trimming removed 0 bases from V and 4 bases from J, with 10 bases in between. The CDR3 is 14 residues long. Germline V CDR1 and CDR2: ENHRY, SYGVKD. CDR3: CAISESRPPYEQYF. In nucleotides, the CDR3 is TGTGCCATCAGTGAGTCCCGCCCCCCATACGAGCAGTACTTC.

The rearrangement links TRBV28 to TRBJ2-7; D not resolved. Between the trimmed V and J ends, which lost 3 bases and 6 bases, there was a span of 12 bases. The CDR3 covers 13 residues. Germline V gene sequence: CDR1 MDHEN, CDR2 SYDVKM. CDR3: CASSFSPPGEQYF. DNA of the CDR3: TGTGCCAGCAGTTTTAGCCCTCCGGGCGAGCAGTACTTC.

The sample holds a few counts of this clonotype. V and J are TRBV20-1 and TRBJ1-1; the D is unclear. CDR3 length: 13 amino acids. The germline V and J ends were trimmed by 3 bases and 1 base, with 9 bases remaining between them. CDR1 and CDR2 from the germline V gene are DFQATT and SNEGSKA (reference sequence). In DNA form, the CDR3 reads TGCAGTGCTAGGGCCCAGAGGAACACTGAAGCTTTCTTT. Translation gives CSARAQRNTEAFF.

The chain links TRBV12-3 or TRBV12-4 to TRBJ1-1; D not resolved. V gave up 4 bases and J gave up 0 bases, with 18 bases separating them. CDR3 size: 17 residues. CDR3 coding DNA: TGTGCCAGCAGTTCTTTCGTTTCTTGGACCTTGAACACTGAAGCTTTCTTT. It translates to CASSSFVSWTLNTEAFF.

This clonotype showed up many times. J is TRBJ2-3 and V is TRBV7-2, with D perhaps being TRBD1 or TRBD2 (5 bases each). The V gene's germline CDR1 is SGHTA and CDR2 FQGNSA. The ends were cut back, 5 bases at V and 1 base at J, with 13 bases in the middle. The CDR3 is made up of 15 amino acids. The CDR3 region has the DNA TGTGCCAGCAGCGCAACTAGGGGTCGCACAGATACGCAGTATTTT. This codes for CASSATRGRTDTQYF.

Concerning this clonotype itself: A much larger clonotype is one base distant, so this may be a read error. This rearrangement joins TRBV12-3 or TRBV12-4 to TRBJ1-5, with 9 bases fitting TRBD1. The CDR3 is 15 amino acids. The CDR3 spells CASSGQGFSNQPHHF. Here the CDR3 DNA reads TGTGCCAGCAGTGGACAGGGGTTTAGCAATCAGCCCCACCATTTT.

This clonotype turned up a few times. The chain carries TRBV7-9 and TRBJ2-7; D not resolved. V was trimmed by 4 bases and J by 0 bases, leaving 13 bases between them. Germline assignment: CDR1 SEHNR and CDR2 FQNEAQ (reference sequence). The CDR3 has 15 amino acids. The CDR3 coding sequence is TGTGCCAGCAGCTCGGGCTTTTGGAGCTCCTACGAGCAGTACTTC. Amino acids: CASSSGFWSSYEQYF.

The chain is built from TRBV20-1 and TRBJ1-1, with D possibly matching TRBD1 (5 bases). V lost 3 bases, J lost 1 base, and 15 bases lay in between. The germline V gene encodes CDR1 DFQATT and CDR2 SNEGSKA (reference sequence). The CDR3 extends over 15 amino acids. The chain's CDR3 is CSARVQGGGNTEAFF. The CDR3 DNA reads TGCAGTGCTAGGGTCCAGGGCGGGGGGAACACTGAAGCTTTCTTT.

This chain joins TRBV12-3 or TRBV12-4 and TRBJ1-3; TRBD1 agrees at 7 bases. This CDR3 has 19 amino acids. Trimming removed 4 bases from V and 5 bases from J; junction bases left unmatched: 20. The CDR3 here is CASSSYARQGSLGRNTIYF. The CDR3 DNA reads as TGTGCCAGCAGTTCGTACGCCCGACAGGGAAGTCTTGGGCGAAACACCATATATTTT.

There are many counts of this clonotype. The chain joins TRBV12-3 or TRBV12-4 to TRBJ2-5; no reliable D call. The CDR3 runs 12 residues. V was cut by 5 bases and J by 5 bases, with 9 bases left in between. The CDR3 sequence: CASSHDRETQYF. The CDR3 DNA is TGTGCCAGCAGTCACGATAGGGAGACCCAGTACTTC.

Notes on this clonotype: At one end, the junction sequence differs from germline, possibly due to a read error. The rearrangement links TRBV5-6 to TRBJ1-1, with TRBD1 matching 7 bases. CDR1 SGHDT and CDR2 YYEEEE come from the germline V gene. CDR3 length equals 16 residues. CDR3 residues: CASSPWGTEKNSEAFF. The CDR3 nucleotides read TGTGCCAGCAGCCCTTGGGGGACAGAAAAAAACAGTGAAGCTTTCTTT. The whole variable domain, filled in from reference TRBV5-6 and TRBJ1-1, reads DAGVTQSPTHLIKTRGQQVTLRCSPKSGHDTVSWYQQALGQGPQFIFQYYEEEERQRGNFPDRFSGHQFPNYSSELNVNALLLGDSALYLCASSPWGTEKNSEAFFGQGTRLTVV.

This clonotype was observed a handful of times. The chain carries TRBV20-1 and TRBJ1-2; 10 bases fit TRBD1. CDR1 DFQATT and CDR2 SNEGSKA come from the germline V gene (reference sequence). After removal of 3 bases from V and 1 base from J, the junction contained 11 bases not matched to a gene. The CDR3 is 17 amino acids. CDR3 sequence: CSARAPGQGIINYGYTF. CDR3 nucleotides: TGCAGTGCTAGGGCGCCGGGACAGGGGATAATTAACTATGGCTACACCTTC.

The V and J genes are TRBV7-2 and TRBJ1-4; the D is unclear. The ends were cut back, 4 bases at V and 7 bases at J, with 16 bases in the middle. Germline values: CDR1 SGHTA, CDR2 FQGNSA. CDR3 length: 15 residues. CDR3 in DNA: TGTGCCAGCAGCTCCCAGCAGGCGCATAGTGAAAAACTGTTTTTT. It is translated as CASSSQQAHSEKLFF.